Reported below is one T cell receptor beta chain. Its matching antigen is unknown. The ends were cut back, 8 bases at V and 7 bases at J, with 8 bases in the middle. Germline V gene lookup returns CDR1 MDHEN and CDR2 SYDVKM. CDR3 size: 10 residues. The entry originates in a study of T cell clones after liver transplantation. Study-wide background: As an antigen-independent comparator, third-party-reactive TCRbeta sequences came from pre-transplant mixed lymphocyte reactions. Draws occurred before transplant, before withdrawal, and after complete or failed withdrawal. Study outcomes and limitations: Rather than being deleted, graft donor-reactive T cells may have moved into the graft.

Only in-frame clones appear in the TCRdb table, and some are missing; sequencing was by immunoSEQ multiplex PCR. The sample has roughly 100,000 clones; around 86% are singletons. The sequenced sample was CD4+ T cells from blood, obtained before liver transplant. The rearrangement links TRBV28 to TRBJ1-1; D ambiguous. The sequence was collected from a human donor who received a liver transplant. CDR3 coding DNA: TGTGCCAGCGTCTCTCGTGAAGCTTTCTTT. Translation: CASVSREAFF.